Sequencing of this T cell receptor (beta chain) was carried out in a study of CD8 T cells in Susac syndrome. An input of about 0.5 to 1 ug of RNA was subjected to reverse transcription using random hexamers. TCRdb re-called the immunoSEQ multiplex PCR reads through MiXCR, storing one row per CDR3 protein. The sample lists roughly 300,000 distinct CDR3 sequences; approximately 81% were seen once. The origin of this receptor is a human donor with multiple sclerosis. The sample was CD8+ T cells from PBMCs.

Here the CDR3 DNA reads TGTGCCAGCAGTTACTCGCAGGGTTCTCTGATGAACACTGAAGCTTTCTTT. Its protein is CASSYSQGSLMNTEAFF. This chain links TRBV6-5 with TRBJ1-1; perhaps TRBD1 as D (5 bases). V was shortened by 0 bases and J by 0 bases, with 14 bases between the two germline ends. The length of the CDR3 is 17 residues. From germline, CDR1 is MNHEY and CDR2 SVGAGI.